This TCR beta chain came from a study of shared clonotypes between healthy human individuals. Study results and limitations: Only blood samples were collected, and tissue repertoires likely differ. The generation probabilities recorded for non-shared clonotypes fell below those of clonotypes shared by all four donors.

Those who donated were healthy HIV-negative adults, with no recent acute infections or vaccinations reported. With respect to this clone: Its target is not known.

Original handling: Owing to the provision of junction-only sequences devoid of quality scores by immunoSEQ, filtering differed. The protocol was immunoSEQ multiplex PCR, while the TCRdb copy is restricted to in-frame clones and leaves out a portion. V and J calls plus clone size are reproduced from that table; the DNA served to infer D and trimming. This table holds around 1.6 million clones, approximately 98% found once. Sequencing used naive CD4+ T cells sorted from blood. Subset described: CD45RA+ positively selected. This TCR derives from a man aged 30 to 45 in good health.

CDR3 bases: TGTGCCAGCAGCCTGGGACCTACCCTAGATACGCAGTATTTT. Its translation is CASSLGPTLDTQYF. V gene TRBV7-9 combines with J gene TRBJ2-3, with D perhaps matching TRBD1 or TRBD2 (5 bases each). The germline V gene encodes CDR1 SEHNR and CDR2 FQNEAQ (reference sequence). This CDR3 contains 14 residues. Trimming removed 5 bases at V and 5 bases at J, with 14 bases between.